What follows is one T cell receptor beta chain and its context. It lacks a known antigen. No quality values exist for individual bases; no much larger clone is one base distant. Amplification of TCR beta CDR3 regions was carried out from RNA transcripts. For the first round of RT-PCR on the TCR CDR3, the HTBI primer set was used together with the Qiagen OneStep RT-PCR kit. Libraries were constructed in a second round of multiplex PCR, after which size selection and purification were performed. Paired-end sequencing of the libraries was performed with 100 bp reads on an Illumina HiSeq2000. The paper's data handling went like this. SOAPnuke was used to process the raw data, with reads discarded if the reads contained adapters or uncalled bases, had a mean Phred below 15, or lacked an exact constant-primer or identifier match. High-quality paired reads were merged using COPE v1.2.5, and each unique nucleotide sequence was defined as a clonotype. Clonotypes were aligned to IMGT TRBV, TRBD and TRBJ reference segments using MiTCR v1.1. The analysis was restricted to V-J combinations with a frequency above 0.0001, which together covered over 99% of the repertoires. The TCS score was defined as F50 (clonal expansion) divided by E x V (chaos), with BLOSUM62-based TCRdist calculated between CDR3 peptides within each V-J. Welch's t-statistics and random forest reduced fewer than 600 V-J features to 13, which were used in a naive Bayes classifier (R e1071). The raw public data were reprocessed by TCRdb itself: fastp quality trimming at Q25, MiXCR clonotype calling, in-frame beta chains only. Each entry merges the rows of one CDR3 protein and shows their most common DNA and genes. TCRdb, not the authors, supplied the V and J calls. Counted in this sample were around 420,000 distinct CDR3 sequences; approximately 14% of them appeared once. 7.5% to 9% of the sample goes to the ten largest clones.

The data were taken from a study of T cells in Graves' hyperthyroidism and ophthalmopathy (dated by TCRdb to the late 2010s). At the level of the whole study: Peripheral blood samples were taken at the time of initial diagnosis, prior to any treatment. After sampling, hyperthyroidism patients received methimazole starting at 30 mg daily, and ophthalmopathy patients received high-dose intravenous methylprednisolone. For training and testing, the 100 or so patients in the discovery cohort were randomly divided in a 7:3 ratio. To identify distinguishing TCR V-J signatures, a discovery cohort of 100 or so patients was used, comprising 40 to 45 with Graves' ophthalmopathy and approximately 57 with stable Graves' hyperthyroidism. Thyroid tissue and blood T-cell repertoires from about six Graves' hyperthyroidism patients were also compared in the study. Prospective prediction of ophthalmopathy was tested in an independent validation cohort consisting of about 19 hyperthyroidism patients and some 17 patients who later progressed to ophthalmopathy. The paper reports TCR Vbeta CDR3 sequencing of 130 to 150 peripheral blood samples: approximately 41 ophthalmopathy, roughly 74 hyperthyroidism and roughly 17 progressor patients. Results the study describes overall, beyond this receptor: Sample size was not statistically predetermined, and investigators were not blinded to group allocation. In cross-validation, a model built on a 13 V-J signature told ophthalmopathy apart from stable hyperthyroidism with 85% to 90% sensitivity and approximately 81% specificity, and in testing the same model reached 80%/75%. Most expanded thyroid clonotypes (frequency above 0.001) were also detected in blood, suggesting blood repertoires may reflect thyroid immune responses. In validation, progression to ophthalmopathy was predicted by the model with 70% to 71% sensitivity and roughly 76% specificity, a median of about 6.8 months before onset.

Graves' hyperthyroidism was defined as stable when no progression to ophthalmopathy occurred over 18 months of follow-up. The hyperthyroidism patients were between 18 and 65 years old and newly diagnosed, with a disease duration of less than 2 months. Patients with uncontrolled infections, other autoimmune diseases, pregnancy or lactation were excluded. Diagnoses were established on the basis of clinical symptoms, serum thyroxine and TRAb, thyroid ultrasound, and orbital computed tomography. Ficoll-Paque density gradient centrifugation was used to isolate PBMCs from under 11 ml of fresh peripheral blood. Total RNA was extracted using Trizol reagent, and RNA quality was assessed on an Agilent 2100 Bioanalyzer. Specimen: blood. The receptor comes from a woman aged 18 to 35 with Graves' hyperthyroidism.

This receptor has the CDR3 CASSIVGRPNSPLHF. The DNA sequence is given as TGTGCCAGTAGTATAGTCGGGAGACCCAATTCACCCCTCCACTTT. The sequence links TRBV19 to TRBJ1-6; no D gene can be assigned with confidence. Spanning cysteine to phenylalanine, the CDR3 consists of 15 amino acids. Kept here is only the CDR3 DNA, which spans 45 bases and is read in frame from base 1. Relative to germline, V is 1 base shorter and J is 7 bases shorter, with 11 bases between their ends. The CDR1 and CDR2 encoded by the germline V gene (reference sequence) are LNHDA and SQIVND.